This TCR beta chain was documented in a study of shared clonotypes between healthy human individuals. V dropped 5 bases and J dropped 4; count of bases not matched to a gene: 14. The CDR3 contains 17 residues. Germline V gene sequence: CDR1 SGHVS, CDR2 FNYEAQ. In the original analysis: Owing to the provision of junction-only sequences devoid of quality scores by immunoSEQ, filtering differed. The assay was immunoSEQ multiplex PCR, and TCRdb's table has in-frame clones only and misses some. Clonal size and the V and J genes are those of that table, whereas D and trimming came from the DNA. The sample lists roughly 2.2 million clones; under 95% were seen once.

The V and J genes are TRBV7-6 and TRBJ2-1; 7 positions match TRBD2. The clonotype originates from a man younger than 35 in good health. Some clones in this sample may be carry-over from other donors' samples. The sequencing input was naive CD4+ T cells from PBMCs. Subset defined: CD45RA+ positively selected. CDR3 in amino acids: CASSPRLRLADYNEQFF. The CDR3 DNA follows: TGTGCCAGCAGCCCGAGGTTGCGGCTAGCGGATTACAATGAGCAGTTCTTC.